Given below is one T cell receptor (beta chain) in context. The CDR3 has 13 amino acids. V lost 2 bases to trimming and J lost 5 bases, with 9 bases between them. Per germline, CDR1 MNHNY and CDR2 SVGAGI (reference sequence). The data were taken from a study of T cell changes during pregnancy in multiple sclerosis. TCRdb's table, derived via immunoSEQ multiplex PCR, lists solely in-frame clones and lacks some. Of roughly 120,000 clones listed, around nine tenths are singletons. The sequencing here drew on peripheral blood, taken in the third trimester of pregnancy. This chain links TRBV6-6 with TRBJ2-5; maybe TRBD2 (6 bases). The sequence came from a female donor with multiple sclerosis, enrolled in a pregnancy study. DNA of the CDR3: TGTGCCAGCAGTTACGCGGGATGGGAGACCCAGTACTTC. Translating it yields CASSYAGWETQYF.